The source of this TCR beta chain is a study of T cell repertoires in cytomegalovirus infection. For the study at large: In public TCR beta signatures, there were indications of both CMV infection and matching HLA type. Notes on the study in general: Summed frequency of public TCR beta families distinguished CMV carriers with the relevant HLA.

Germline CDR1 and CDR2: MNHEY and SVGAGI. The CDR3 is 15 amino acids. V lost 1 base and J 5 bases, leaving 15 bases between the germline ends. TCRdb itself ran the reads through MiXCR, one entry per CDR3 protein. The sample records about 770,000 distinct CDR3 sequences, 25% to 30% being singletons. Comment on this clonotype: Its antigen is not identified.

Specimen: cultured CD8+ T cells from PBMCs, collected from culture after CMV antigen stimulation. J is TRBJ2-7 and V is TRBV6-5; D possibly matches TRBD1 or TRBD2 (5 bases each). The TCR was taken from a human donor in good health (CMV status not recorded). Some clones in this sample may be carry-over from other donors' samples. CDR3 bases: TGTGCCAGCAGTTACTTTCAGGGTTCGAGGGACGAGCAGTACTTC. Translated: CASSYFQGSRDEQYF.